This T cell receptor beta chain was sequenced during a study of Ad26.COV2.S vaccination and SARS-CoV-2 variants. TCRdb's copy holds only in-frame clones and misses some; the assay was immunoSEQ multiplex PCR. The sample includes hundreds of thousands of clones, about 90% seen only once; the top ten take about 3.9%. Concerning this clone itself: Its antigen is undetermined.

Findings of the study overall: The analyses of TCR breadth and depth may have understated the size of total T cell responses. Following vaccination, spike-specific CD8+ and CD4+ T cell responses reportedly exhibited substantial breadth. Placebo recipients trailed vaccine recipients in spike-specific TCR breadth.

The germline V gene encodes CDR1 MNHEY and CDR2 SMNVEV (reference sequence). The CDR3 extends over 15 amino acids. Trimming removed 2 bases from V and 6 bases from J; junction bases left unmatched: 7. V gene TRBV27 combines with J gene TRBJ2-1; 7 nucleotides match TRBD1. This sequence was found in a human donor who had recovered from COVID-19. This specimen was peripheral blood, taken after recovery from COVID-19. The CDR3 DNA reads TGTGCCAGCAGTTTACACCAGGGGGATAGCAATGAGCAGTTCTTC. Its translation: CASSLHQGDSNEQFF.